A single sample is the source of the 18 T cell receptor beta chains below, sequenced in a study of beta chain features in type 1 diabetes. Study observations and caveats: Moderate but significant shortening of TCRB CDR3s was recorded in all four CD4+ subsets from Type 1 diabetes patients.

These receptors have no identified antigens. Reverse transcribing all isolated RNA meant expressed TCRB transcripts were sequenced. Clones were read by immunoSEQ multiplex PCR, and TCRdb kept only the in-frame ones, dropping some. The repertoire holds about 650,000 clones, with roughly an eighth as singletons. Sequencing used naive CD4+ T cells from blood. The receptor source for this set is a young man with type 1 diabetes.

This clone was seen only a few times. This chain links TRBV7-9 with TRBJ1-2; D gene ambiguous. Germline V gives CDR1 SEHNR, CDR2 FQNEAQ (reference sequence). This CDR3 has 10 residues. V lost 5 bases and J lost 7, with 5 bases in between. The CDR3, as DNA: TGTGCCAGCAGCCAGATTGGCTACACCTTC. It translates to CASSQIGYTF.

This clone has only a few counts. The rearrangement joins TRBV10-3 to TRBJ1-2, with D hard to call. This CDR3 is 12 amino acids long. The germline V and J ends were trimmed by 0 bases and 6 bases, with 5 bases remaining between them. The V gene's germline CDR1 is ENHRY and CDR2 SYGVKD. CDR3 nucleotide sequence: TGTGCCATCAGTGAGTCTGCCGATGGCTACACCTTC. Protein: CAISESADGYTF.

This clone was counted between two and nine times. V is TRBV7-9 and J is TRBJ2-4; perhaps TRBD2 as D (6 bases). V was trimmed by 5 bases and J by 1 base, leaving 24 bases between them. Germline V gene data show CDR1 as SEHNR and CDR2 as FQNEAQ (reference sequence). The CDR3 runs 19 residues. Here the CDR3 reads CASSPTPGGGEWAKNIQYF. The DNA of the CDR3 is TGTGCCAGCAGCCCTACCCCCGGAGGAGGGGAATGGGCCAAAAACATTCAGTACTTC.

The sample holds a few counts of this clone. V gene TRBV19 combines with J gene TRBJ1-2; the match to TRBD1 covers 7 bases. The germline V gene encodes CDR1 LNHDA and CDR2 SQIVND (reference sequence). The ends lost 5 bases at V and 10 bases at J; junction bases unmatched: 10. There are 13 residues in the CDR3. The CDR3 region is CASSRDSYDVYTF. Here the CDR3 DNA reads TGTGCCAGTAGTCGGGACAGCTACGATGTCTACACCTTC. Together with reference TRBV19 and TRBJ1-2, the CDR3 gives the full variable domain: DGGITQSPKYLFRKEGQNVTLSCEQNLNHDAMYWYRQDPGQGLRLIYYSQIVNDFQKGDIAEGYSVSREKKESFPLTVTSAQKNPTAFYLCASSRDSYDVYTFGSGTRLTVV.

The chain has TRBV25-1 and TRBJ2-7; TRBD1 matches at 8 bases. V gave up 4 bases and J gave up 2 bases; unmatched junction bases: 7. This CDR3 spans 15 amino acids. Germline V gene data show CDR1 as MGHDK and CDR2 as SYGVNS. The CDR3 reads CASSGNRGYPYEQYF. The CDR3 bases are TGTGCCAGCAGTGGAAACAGGGGGTACCCCTACGAGCAGTACTTC.

V is TRBV6-5 and J is TRBJ1-2; no clear D gene. Trimming pared 0 bases from V and 0 bases from J, leaving 8 bases between. This CDR3 region has 15 residues. Germline CDR1 reads MNHEY; CDR2 reads SVGAGI. CDR3 sequence (DNA): TGTGCCAGCAGTTACTCGGCAGTATCTAACTATGGCTACACCTTC. As protein: CASSYSAVSNYGYTF.

This clone has only a few counts. The V gene is TRBV6-5, the J gene TRBJ2-1, with D unclear. CDR1 and CDR2 (germline): MNHEY, SVGAGI. The V end lost 4 bases, the J end lost 9 bases, and 7 bases lay between the germline ends. The CDR3 runs to 11 residues. The CDR3 is CASSFLSEQFF. The CDR3 region has the DNA TGTGCCAGCAGTTTTTTGAGTGAGCAGTTCTTC.

This chain joins TRBV19 and TRBJ2-3, with 10 nucleotides matching TRBD2. V lost 8 bases to trimming and J lost 4 bases; unmatched junction nucleotides: 9. The germline CDR1 and CDR2 sequences are LNHDA and SQIVND (reference sequence). This CDR3 is 15 amino acids long. The CDR3 loop is CASSKRGGSSDTQYF. In nucleotides, the CDR3 is TGTGCCAGTTCAAAGCGGGGGGGCTCTTCAGATACGCAGTATTTT.

In its sample, this clone was seen a few times. V usage is TRBV29-1 and J usage is TRBJ2-5; D assignment may be TRBD1 or TRBD2 (5 bases each). In germline, CDR1 is SQVTM, CDR2 ANQGSEA. Trimming stripped 4 bases from V and 3 bases from J, with 18 bases between. The CDR3 extends over 15 amino acids. This CDR3 is CSVVFPGRKEETQYF. The CDR3 region has the DNA TGCAGCGTTGTCTTTCCGGGACGCAAAGAAGAGACCCAGTACTTC.

The chain has TRBV5-1 and TRBJ2-1; 7 bases are a match to TRBD2. V gave up 5 bases and J gave up 4 bases; unmatched junction bases: 12. Germline V gene lookup returns CDR1 SGHRS and CDR2 YFSETQ. The CDR3 runs 16 residues. This CDR3 reads CASSQPAGWEYNEQFF. The DNA for the CDR3 is TGCGCCAGCAGTCAACCAGCGGGATGGGAGTACAATGAGCAGTTCTTC. Using reference TRBV5-1 and TRBJ2-1 for the parts outside the CDR3, the full variable domain is KAGVTQTPRYLIKTRGQQVTLSCSPISGHRSVSWYQQTPGQGLQFLFEYFSETQRNKGNFPGRFSGRQFSNSRSEMNVSTLELGDSALYLCASSQPAGWEYNEQFFGPGTRLTVL.

J is TRBJ1-1 and V is TRBV5-4; maybe TRBD1 (6 bases). V was shortened by 0 bases and J by 7 bases, with 7 bases between the two germline ends. CDR3 length equals 12 residues. Germline V gene lookup returns CDR1 SGHNT and CDR2 YYREEE (reference sequence). CDR3 sequence (DNA): TGTGCCAGCAGCTTGGTGGACAGTGAAGCTTTCTTT. It codes for CASSLVDSEAFF.

This clone has only a few counts. The chain couples TRBV5-1 to TRBJ2-7; 8 bases map to TRBD1. Germline assignment: CDR1 SGHRS and CDR2 YFSETQ. CDR3 size: 15 residues. The trim removed 0 bases at V and 5 bases at J, leaving 7 bases unmatched. CDR3 bases: TGCGCCAGCAGCTTGGCCGGACAGGGTTTCGACGAGCAGTACTTC. Its protein is CASSLAGQGFDEQYF.

V and J are TRBV4-2 and TRBJ2-2; TRBD1 matches 8 bases. This CDR3 spans 16 amino acids. From germline, CDR1 is LGHNA and CDR2 YNFKEQ. The ends lost 4 bases at V and 1 base at J; junction bases unmatched: 5. CDR3 region: CASSPQGAGNTGELFF. CDR3 DNA sequence: TGTGCCAGCAGCCCCCAGGGGGCTGGGAACACCGGGGAGCTGTTTTTT.

The chain combines TRBV4-2 with TRBJ2-7; D may be TRBD1 (6 bases). The V and J ends lost 3 bases and 12 bases respectively, with 18 bases between them. Germline V lookup: CDR1 LGHNA, CDR2 YNFKEQ. This CDR3 contains 13 residues. CDR3 bases: TGTGCCAGCAGCCACCCGGACAGTGGGATGGTGTACTTC. It encodes CASSHPDSGMVYF.

This chain joins TRBV6-5 and TRBJ2-7; no firm D call. V gave up 0 bases and J gave up 2 bases, with 8 bases separating them. The CDR3 runs to 14 residues. Germline CDR1 reads MNHEY; CDR2 reads SVGAGI. The CDR3 here is CASSYSMQAYEQYF. In DNA form, the CDR3 reads TGTGCCAGCAGTTACTCGATGCAGGCCTACGAGCAGTACTTC.

This clone has just a few counts. This chain joins TRBV7-8 and TRBJ2-2; possibly TRBD1 for D (6 bases). CDR1 is SGHVS and CDR2 is FQNEAQ in the germline V gene. The CDR3 is 16 residues long. Trimming cost V 3 bases and J 0 bases, with 11 bases left between them. CDR3 protein: CASSFLRTANTGELFF. CDR3 in DNA: TGTGCCAGCAGCTTCTTAAGGACAGCGAACACCGGGGAGCTGTTTTTT.

This clone was recorded a few times. The V and J genes are TRBV29-1 and TRBJ1-2, with a weak D call TRBD1 (5 bases). CDR1 is SQVTM, CDR2 ANQGSEA, per germline. V shed 7 bases and J shed 6 bases, with 15 bases lying between them. CDR3 length equals 12 residues. The CDR3 loop reads CSGQAGAHGYTF. CDR3 sequence (DNA): TGCAGCGGCCAGGCCGGGGCCCATGGCTACACCTTC.

This clone was detected only a few times. The chain is built from TRBV6-1 and TRBJ2-1; the D gene is possibly TRBD1 (6 bases). Germline V gives CDR1 MNHNS, CDR2 SASEGT. The CDR3 runs 15 residues. Trimming cost V 4 bases and J 4 bases, with 14 bases left between them. The CDR3 spells CASSVALGAYNEQFF. CDR3 in DNA: TGTGCCAGCAGTGTCGCGCTGGGGGCTTACAATGAGCAGTTCTTC.